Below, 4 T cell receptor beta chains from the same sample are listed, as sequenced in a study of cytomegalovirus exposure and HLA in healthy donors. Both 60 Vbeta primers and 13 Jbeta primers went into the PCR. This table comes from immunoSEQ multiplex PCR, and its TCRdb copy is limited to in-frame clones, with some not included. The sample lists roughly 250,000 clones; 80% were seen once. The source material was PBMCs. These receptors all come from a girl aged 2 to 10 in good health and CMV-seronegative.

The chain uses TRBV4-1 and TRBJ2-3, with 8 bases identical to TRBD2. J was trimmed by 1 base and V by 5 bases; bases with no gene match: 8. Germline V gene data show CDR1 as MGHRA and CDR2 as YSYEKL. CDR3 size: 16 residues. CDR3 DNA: TGCGCCAGCAGCATCGGGACTAGGGACCGCACAGATACGCAGTATTTT. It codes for CASSIGTRDRTDTQYF.

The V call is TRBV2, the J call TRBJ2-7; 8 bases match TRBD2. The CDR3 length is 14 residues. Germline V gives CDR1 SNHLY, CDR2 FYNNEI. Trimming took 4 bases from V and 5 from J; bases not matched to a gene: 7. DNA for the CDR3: TGTGCCAGCAGTGTCGGGGGGGCCCCCAACGAGCAGTACTTC. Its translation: CASSVGGAPNEQYF.

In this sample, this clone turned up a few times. The CDR3 loop reads CSVVDFSDTQYF. The CDR3 DNA reads as TGCAGCGTTGTCGACTTCTCCGATACGCAGTATTTT. The rearrangement uses TRBV29-1 and TRBJ2-3, with D uncertain. Germline V CDR1 and CDR2: SQVTM, ANQGSEA. V lost 4 bases and J lost 6, with 11 bases in between. The CDR3 runs to 12 residues.

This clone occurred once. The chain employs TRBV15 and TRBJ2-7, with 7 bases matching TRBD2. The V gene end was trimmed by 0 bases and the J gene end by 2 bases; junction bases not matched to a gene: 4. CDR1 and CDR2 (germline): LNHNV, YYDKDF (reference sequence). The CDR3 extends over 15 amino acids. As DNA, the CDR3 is TGTGCCACCAGCAGAGATAGGGCGGGAGCCTACGAGCAGTACTTC. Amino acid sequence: CATSRDRAGAYEQYF.